A single sample is the source of the 5 T cell receptor beta chains below, sequenced in a study of cytomegalovirus exposure and HLA in healthy donors. Measured with immunoSEQ multiplex PCR; TCRdb has only the in-frame clones, and not every one. The sample yields approximately 270,000 clones, around 86% seen once. The specimen sequenced was PBMCs. These TCRs come from a woman in her late teens or twenties in good health and CMV-seronegative.

The chain combines TRBV9 with TRBJ2-7, with D maybe TRBD2 (6 bases). The CDR3 loop spans 13 amino acids. Germline V gene sequence: CDR1 SGDLS, CDR2 YYNGEE. The V end was cut by 0 bases, the J end by 7 bases, with 11 bases between. Here the CDR3 reads CASSVEARGEQYF. DNA for the CDR3: TGTGCCAGCAGCGTAGAGGCCCGGGGGGAGCAGTACTTC.

The chain joins TRBV30 to TRBJ1-4; 9 bases fit TRBD1. The CDR3 length is 14 residues. Germline values: CDR1 GTSNPN, CDR2 SVGIG (reference sequence). Losses at the gene ends were 0 bases for V and 7 bases for J; bases not matched to a gene: 3. CDR3 amino acids: CAWSVGTGREKLFF. The DNA for the CDR3 is TGTGCCTGGAGTGTAGGGACAGGGCGTGAAAAACTGTTTTTT. The complete variable domain, with remaining parts taken from reference TRBV30 and TRBJ1-4, reads SQTIHQWPATLVQPVGSPLSLECTVEGTSNPNLYWYRQAAGRGLQLLFYSVGIGQISSEVPQNLSASRPQDRQFILSSKKLLLSDSGFYLCAWSVGTGREKLFFGSGTQLSVL.

This clone came up a few times. The chain links TRBV5-6 to TRBJ1-1, with D possibly being TRBD1 (5 bases). The CDR3 has 14 residues. V lost 0 bases and J 0 bases, leaving 6 bases between the germline ends. Germline V CDR1 and CDR2: SGHDT, YYEEEE. The CDR3 spells CASSLGGLNTEAFF. The DNA of the CDR3 is TGTGCCAGCAGCTTGGGGGGCCTGAACACTGAAGCTTTCTTT.

V gene TRBV7-2 combines with J gene TRBJ2-7, with 8 bases fitting TRBD2. There are 15 residues in the CDR3. In germline, CDR1 is SGHTA, CDR2 FQGNSA. V lost 5 bases, J lost 2 bases, and 8 bases stayed unmatched. CDR3 region: CASSLVLAGTYEQYF. The DNA for the CDR3 is TGTGCCAGCAGCCTTGTATTAGCGGGGACCTACGAGCAGTACTTC.

This clone appeared a few times. The V gene is TRBV7-9, the J gene TRBJ2-5, with D tentatively TRBD2 (6 bases). CDR1 and CDR2 from the germline V gene are SEHNR and FQNEAQ (reference sequence). Trimming left V 5 bases short and J 9 bases short, with 10 bases between. The length of the CDR3 is 11 residues. CDR3: CASSAGGAQYF. The CDR3 DNA follows: TGTGCCAGCAGCGCCGGCGGGGCCCAGTACTTC.